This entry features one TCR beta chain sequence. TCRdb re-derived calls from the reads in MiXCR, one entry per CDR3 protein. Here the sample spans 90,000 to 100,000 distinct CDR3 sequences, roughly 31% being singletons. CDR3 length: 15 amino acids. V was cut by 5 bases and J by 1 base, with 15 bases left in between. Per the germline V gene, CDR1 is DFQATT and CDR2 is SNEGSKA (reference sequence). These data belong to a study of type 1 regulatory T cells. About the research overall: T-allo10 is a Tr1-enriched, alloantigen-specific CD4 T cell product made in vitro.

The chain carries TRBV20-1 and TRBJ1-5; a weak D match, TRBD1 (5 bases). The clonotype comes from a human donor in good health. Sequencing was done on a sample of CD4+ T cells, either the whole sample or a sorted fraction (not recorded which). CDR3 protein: CSAGGGGGSNQPQHF. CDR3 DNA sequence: TGCAGTGCTGGGGGGGGGGGTGGAAGCAATCAGCCCCAGCATTTT.